The present T cell receptor (beta chain) was sequenced within a study of blood T cell repertoires in COVID-19. Study-wide context: COVID-19 samples collected from the United States, Italy and Spain covered acute and convalescent phases. Sources were T cells, B-cell-depleted T cells, or PBMCs; the material itself was cDNA or gDNA.

V lost 3 bases and J lost 4, with 11 bases in between. The CDR3 is 14 residues long. Germline V gives CDR1 LNHDA, CDR2 SQIVND (reference sequence). Original data processing: Researchers report that nucleated cell counts were estimated from reference gene primer amplification. Profiled with immunoSEQ multiplex PCR; TCRdb holds only in-frame clones, not every one. Clone size and V and J calls were adopted from that table, with D and trimming inferred from the DNA. Among around 18,000 clones listed, 89% were seen once. This sequence originates from a man aged 60-69 years with active COVID-19. Sequenced input: peripheral blood. V gene TRBV19 combines with J gene TRBJ2-3; possible D gene TRBD2, 5 bases. CDR3 protein: CASSIFLASDTQYF. The CDR3 coding sequence is TGTGCCAGTAGTATCTTCCTAGCCTCAGATACGCAGTATTTT.